This T cell receptor beta chain derives from a study of T cell changes during pregnancy in multiple sclerosis. Germline loops: CDR1 LNHDA, CDR2 SQIVND (reference sequence). Losses at the gene ends were 3 bases for V and 2 bases for J; bases not matched to a gene: 3. The length of the CDR3 is 16 residues. Sequencing was performed with immunoSEQ multiplex PCR; in TCRdb, only in-frame clones are kept and a portion is missing. The table lists tens of thousands of clones, approximately 92% of them singletons. The chain uses TRBV19 and TRBJ2-3; TRBD1 matches 12 bases. Sequenced material: peripheral blood, taken after pregnancy. This TCR was recovered from a female donor with multiple sclerosis, enrolled in a pregnancy study. For the CDR3, the DNA is TGTGCCAGTAGTATTGGGACAGGGGGCAACACAGATACGCAGTATTTT. This encodes CASSIGTGGNTDTQYF.